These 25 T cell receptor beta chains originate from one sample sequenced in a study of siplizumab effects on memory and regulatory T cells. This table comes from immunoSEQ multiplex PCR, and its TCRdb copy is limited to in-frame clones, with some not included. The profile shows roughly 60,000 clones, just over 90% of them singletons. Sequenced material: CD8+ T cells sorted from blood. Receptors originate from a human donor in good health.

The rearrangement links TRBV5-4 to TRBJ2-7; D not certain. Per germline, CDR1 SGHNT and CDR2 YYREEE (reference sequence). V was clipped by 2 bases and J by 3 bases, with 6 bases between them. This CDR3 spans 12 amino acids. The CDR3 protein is CASSLVFYEQYF. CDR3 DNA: TGTGCCAGCAGCTTAGTGTTCTACGAGCAGTACTTC. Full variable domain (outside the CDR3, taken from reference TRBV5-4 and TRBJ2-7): ETGVTQSPTHLIKTRGQQVTLRCSSQSGHNTVSWYQQALGQGPQFIFQYYREEENGRGNFPPRFSGLQFPNYSSELNVNALELDDSALYLCASSLVFYEQYFGPGTRLTVT.

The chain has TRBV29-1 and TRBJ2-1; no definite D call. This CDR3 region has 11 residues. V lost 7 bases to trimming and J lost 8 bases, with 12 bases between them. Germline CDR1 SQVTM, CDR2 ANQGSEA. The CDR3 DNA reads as TGCAGCGACGCCCTAGTGGATGAGCAGTTCTTC. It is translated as CSDALVDEQFF.

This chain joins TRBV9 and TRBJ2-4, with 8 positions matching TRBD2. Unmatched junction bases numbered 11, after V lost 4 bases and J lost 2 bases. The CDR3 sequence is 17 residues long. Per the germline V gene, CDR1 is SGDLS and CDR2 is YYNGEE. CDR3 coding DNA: TGTGCCAGCAGCCCAACGGGAGGGGCTTTTACCAAAAACATTCAGTACTTC. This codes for CASSPTGGAFTKNIQYF.

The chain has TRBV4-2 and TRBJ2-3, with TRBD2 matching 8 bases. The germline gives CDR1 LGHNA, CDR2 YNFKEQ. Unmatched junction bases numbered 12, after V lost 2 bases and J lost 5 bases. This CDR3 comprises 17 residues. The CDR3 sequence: CASSQIELADRGDTQYF. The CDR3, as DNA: TGTGCCAGCAGCCAAATAGAACTAGCGGACCGAGGAGATACGCAGTATTTT.

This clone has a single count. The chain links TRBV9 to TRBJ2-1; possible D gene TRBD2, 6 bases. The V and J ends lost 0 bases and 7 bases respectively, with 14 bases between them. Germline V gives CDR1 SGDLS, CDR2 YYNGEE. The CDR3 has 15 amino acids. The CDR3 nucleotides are TGTGCCAGCAGCGTAGCGCAAGCGGGTTTGAATGAGCAGTTCTTC. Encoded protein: CASSVAQAGLNEQFF. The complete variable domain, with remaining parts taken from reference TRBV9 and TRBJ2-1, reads DSGVTQTPKHLITATGQRVTLRCSPRSGDLSVYWYQQSLDQGLQFLIQYYNGEERAKGNILERFSAQQFPDLHSELNLSSLELGDSALYFCASSVAQAGLNEQFFGPGTRLTVL.

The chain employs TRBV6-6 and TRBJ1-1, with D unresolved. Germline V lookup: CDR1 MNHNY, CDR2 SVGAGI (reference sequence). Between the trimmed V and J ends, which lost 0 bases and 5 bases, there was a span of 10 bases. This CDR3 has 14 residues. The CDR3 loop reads CASSYSTRGTEAFF. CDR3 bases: TGTGCCAGCAGTTACTCGACGCGGGGAACTGAAGCTTTCTTT.

The CDR3, as DNA: TGTGCCAGCAGTTTAGCGGGGGCCCAGCAATTGGCCGGGGAGCTGTTTTTT. Amino acids: CASSLAGAQQLAGELFF. The chain combines TRBV27 with TRBJ2-2, with D possibly matching TRBD2 (7 bases). CDR1 and CDR2 (germline): MNHEY, SMNVEV (reference sequence). V lost 2 bases to trimming and J lost 6 bases, with 19 bases between them. This CDR3 contains 17 residues.

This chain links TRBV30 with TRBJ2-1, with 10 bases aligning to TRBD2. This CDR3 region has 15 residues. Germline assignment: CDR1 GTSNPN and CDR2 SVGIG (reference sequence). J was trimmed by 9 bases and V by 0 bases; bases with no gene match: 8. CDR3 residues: CAWSVWASGSVEQFF. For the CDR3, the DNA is TGTGCCTGGAGTGTTTGGGCTAGCGGGAGTGTTGAGCAGTTCTTC.

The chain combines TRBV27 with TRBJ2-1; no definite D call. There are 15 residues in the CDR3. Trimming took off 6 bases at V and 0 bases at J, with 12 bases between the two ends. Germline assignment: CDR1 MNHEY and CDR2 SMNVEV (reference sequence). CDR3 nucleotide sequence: TGTGCCAGCAGCTCCGTTGGGCCCTCCTACAATGAGCAGTTCTTC. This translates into CASSSVGPSYNEQFF.

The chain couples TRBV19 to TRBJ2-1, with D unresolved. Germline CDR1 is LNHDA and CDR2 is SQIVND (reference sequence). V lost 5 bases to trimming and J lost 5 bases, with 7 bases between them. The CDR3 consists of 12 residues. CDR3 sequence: CASSQWDNEQFF. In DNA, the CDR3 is TGTGCCAGTAGTCAGTGGGACAATGAGCAGTTCTTC.

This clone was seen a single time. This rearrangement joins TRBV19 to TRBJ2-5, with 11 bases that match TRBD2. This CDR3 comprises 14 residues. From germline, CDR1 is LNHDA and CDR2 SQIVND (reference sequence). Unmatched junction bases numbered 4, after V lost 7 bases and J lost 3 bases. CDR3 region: CASKPGLAEETQYF. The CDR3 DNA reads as TGTGCCAGTAAGCCGGGACTAGCGGAAGAGACCCAGTACTTC.

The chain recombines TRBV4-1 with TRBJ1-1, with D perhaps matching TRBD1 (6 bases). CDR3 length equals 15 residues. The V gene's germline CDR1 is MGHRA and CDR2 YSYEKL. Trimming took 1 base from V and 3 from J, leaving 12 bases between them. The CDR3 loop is CASSQAGGQDTEAFF. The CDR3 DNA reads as TGCGCCAGCAGCCAAGCTGGGGGCCAGGACACTGAAGCTTTCTTT.

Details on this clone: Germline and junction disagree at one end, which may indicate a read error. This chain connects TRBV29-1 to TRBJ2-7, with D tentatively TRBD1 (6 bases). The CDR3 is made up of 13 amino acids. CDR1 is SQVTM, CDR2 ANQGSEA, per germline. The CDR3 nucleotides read TGCGGCGTTTCGGCAGGGGTGGACTACGAGCAGTACTTC. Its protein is CGVSAGVDYEQYF.

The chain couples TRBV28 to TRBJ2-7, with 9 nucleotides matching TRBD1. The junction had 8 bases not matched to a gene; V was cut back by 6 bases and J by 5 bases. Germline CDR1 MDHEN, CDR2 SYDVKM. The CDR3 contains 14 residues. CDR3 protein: CASRGDREVDEQYF. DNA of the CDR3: TGTGCCAGCAGGGGGGACAGGGAAGTCGACGAGCAGTACTTC. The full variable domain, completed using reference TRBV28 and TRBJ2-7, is DVKVTQSSRYLVKRTGEKVFLECVQDMDHENMFWYRQDPGLGLRLIYFSYDVKMKEKGDIPEGYSVSREKKERFSLILESASTNQTSMYLCASRGDREVDEQYFGPGTRLTVT.

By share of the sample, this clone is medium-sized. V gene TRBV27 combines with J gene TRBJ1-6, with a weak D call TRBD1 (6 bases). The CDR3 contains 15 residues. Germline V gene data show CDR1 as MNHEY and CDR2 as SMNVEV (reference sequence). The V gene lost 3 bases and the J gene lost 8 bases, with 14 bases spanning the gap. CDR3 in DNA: TGTGCCAGCAGTTTGCGTTGGGGGCGGGATTCACCCCTCCACTTT. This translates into CASSLRWGRDSPLHF.

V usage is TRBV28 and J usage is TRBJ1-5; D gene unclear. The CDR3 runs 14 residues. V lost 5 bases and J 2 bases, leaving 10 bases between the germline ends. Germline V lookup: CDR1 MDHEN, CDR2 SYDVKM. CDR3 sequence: CASSESLGNQPQHF. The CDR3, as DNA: TGTGCCAGCAGTGAAAGCCTTGGCAATCAGCCCCAGCATTTT.

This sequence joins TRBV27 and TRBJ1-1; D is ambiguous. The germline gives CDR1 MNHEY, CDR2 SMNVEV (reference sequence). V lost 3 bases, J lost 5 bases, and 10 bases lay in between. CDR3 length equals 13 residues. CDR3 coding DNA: TGTGCCAGCAGTTTTGTAGAGGAGACTGAAGCTTTCTTT. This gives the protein CASSFVEETEAFF.

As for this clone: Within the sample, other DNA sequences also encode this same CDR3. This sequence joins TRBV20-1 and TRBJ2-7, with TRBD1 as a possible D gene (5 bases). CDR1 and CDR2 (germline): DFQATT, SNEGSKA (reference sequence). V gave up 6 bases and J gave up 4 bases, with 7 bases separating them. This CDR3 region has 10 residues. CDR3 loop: CSASGYEQYF. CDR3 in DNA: TGCAGTGCATCAGGGTACGAGCAGTACTTC.

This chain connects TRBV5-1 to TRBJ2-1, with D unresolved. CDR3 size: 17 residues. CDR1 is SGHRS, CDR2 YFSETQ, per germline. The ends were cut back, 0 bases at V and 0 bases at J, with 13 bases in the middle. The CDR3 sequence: CASSLVLGLSSYNEQFF. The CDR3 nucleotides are TGCGCCAGCAGCTTGGTGCTGGGGTTGAGCTCCTACAATGAGCAGTTCTTC.

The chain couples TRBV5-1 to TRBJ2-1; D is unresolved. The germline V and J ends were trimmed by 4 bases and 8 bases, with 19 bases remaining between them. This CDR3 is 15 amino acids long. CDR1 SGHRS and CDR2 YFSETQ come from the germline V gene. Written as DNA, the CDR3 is TGCGCCAGCAGCATACGGACCCTGGGTTTATATGAGCAGTTCTTC. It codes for CASSIRTLGLYEQFF.

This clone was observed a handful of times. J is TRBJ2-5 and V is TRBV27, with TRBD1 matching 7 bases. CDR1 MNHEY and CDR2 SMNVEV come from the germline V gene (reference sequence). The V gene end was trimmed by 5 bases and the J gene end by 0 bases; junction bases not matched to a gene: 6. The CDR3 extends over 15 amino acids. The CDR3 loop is CASSRRTGNQETQYF. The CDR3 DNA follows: TGTGCCAGCAGTAGAAGGACAGGAAACCAAGAGACCCAGTACTTC.

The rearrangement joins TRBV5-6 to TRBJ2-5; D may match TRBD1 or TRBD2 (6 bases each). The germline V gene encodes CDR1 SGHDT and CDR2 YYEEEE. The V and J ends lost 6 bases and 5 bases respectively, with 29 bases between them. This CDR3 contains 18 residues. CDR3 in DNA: TGTGCCAGCACCCCCTTGCCATCGCAGGCTATAGGGGGGGAGACCCAGTACTTC. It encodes CASTPLPSQAIGGETQYF.

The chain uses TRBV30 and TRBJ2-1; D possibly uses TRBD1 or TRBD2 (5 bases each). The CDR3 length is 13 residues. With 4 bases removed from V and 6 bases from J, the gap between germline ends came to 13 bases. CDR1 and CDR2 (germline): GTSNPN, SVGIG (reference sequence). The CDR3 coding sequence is TGTGCCTGGACCCGGGACCACTCCAATGAGCAGTTCTTC. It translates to CAWTRDHSNEQFF.

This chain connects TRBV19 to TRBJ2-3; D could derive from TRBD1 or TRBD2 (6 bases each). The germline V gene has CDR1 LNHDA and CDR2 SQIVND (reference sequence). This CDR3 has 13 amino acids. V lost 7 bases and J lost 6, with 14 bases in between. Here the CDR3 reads CASTGGPADTQYF. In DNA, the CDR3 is TGTGCCAGTACCGGGGGCCCGGCGGATACGCAGTATTTT.

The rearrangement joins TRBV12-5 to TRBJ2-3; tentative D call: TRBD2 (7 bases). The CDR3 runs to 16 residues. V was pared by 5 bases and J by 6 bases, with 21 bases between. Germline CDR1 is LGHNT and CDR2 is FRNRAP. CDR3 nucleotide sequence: TGTGCTAGTGGTGACCCGCTAGCGGTAGACAGGGATACGCAGTATTTT. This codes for CASGDPLAVDRDTQYF.